The T cell receptor beta chain under discussion was sequenced for a study of OX40 agonist ivuxolimab in advanced cancers. Study at large: An anti-OX40 (CD134) antibody with agonistic activity, ivuxolimab, was administered to patients. Participants averaged roughly 60 years of age (range roughly 23 to 90) and were less than 85% male. Across the patients, intravenous ivuxolimab was delivered every 2 weeks at 0.01 to 10 mg/kg.

The cohort excluded patients with autoimmune disease history or systemic immunosuppression. Produced via immunoSEQ multiplex PCR; TCRdb's table is partial and in-frame only. The sample holds 90,000 to 100,000 clones; about 91% are singletons and the top ten take 2% to 3%. The CDR3 contains 14 residues. V lost 1 base and J lost 5, with 12 bases in between. Germline-derived CDR1 and CDR2 are SGHNT and YYREEE (reference sequence). The sample here was CD4+ or CD8+ T cells sorted from blood, taken in a trial of the OX40 agonist ivuxolimab. The rearrangement joins TRBV5-4 to TRBJ1-2; D not resolved. The source of this sequence is an adult with an advanced solid tumor such as melanoma, head and neck, liver or kidney cancer. Written as DNA, the CDR3 is TGTGCCAGCAGCTTGAATACTGACTCTTATGGCTACACCTTC. Translation: CASSLNTDSYGYTF.